A single sample gave rise to the 23 T cell receptor beta chains below, sequenced in a study of Tregs in tolerant kidney transplant recipients. Related graft donors supplied nonmyeloablative bone marrow transplants, and mixed chimerism was transient. Using immunoSEQ multiplex PCR, the repertoire was profiled, and TCRdb retains in-frame clones only, with some absent. The table records 50,000 to 65,000 clones, roughly 86% of them present only once. The sequencing used CD4+ T cells from blood (PBMCs), collected 6 months after the transplant. The receptors stem from a human patient who received a combined kidney and bone marrow transplant. Part of the T cell pool may stem from the graft donor.

This clone was seen more than once but under ten times. The V call is TRBV25-1, the J call TRBJ2-4; D remains unclear. Trimming cost V 3 bases and J 0 bases, with 15 bases left between them. Germline V gene sequence: CDR1 MGHDK, CDR2 SYGVNS. The CDR3 covers 17 residues. CDR3: CASSDQGEVLAKNIQYF. Written as DNA, the CDR3 is TGTGCCAGCAGTGACCAAGGTGAGGTATTAGCCAAAAACATTCAGTACTTC.

This chain links TRBV5-8 with TRBJ1-4, with D tentatively TRBD1 (5 bases). CDR1 is SGHTS and CDR2 is YDEGEE in the germline V gene. V lost 3 bases and J 7 bases, leaving 10 bases between the germline ends. The CDR3 is 13 amino acids. CDR3 coding DNA: TGTGCCAGCAGCTCCAGACAGTCTGAAAAACTGTTTTTT. This encodes CASSSRQSEKLFF.

Here the CDR3 DNA reads TGTGCCAGTACCCACAACCGTGGGAGGGCGGGAGCAGGTGAGCAGTACTTC. Protein: CASTHNRGRAGAGEQYF. The chain is built from TRBV19 and TRBJ2-7; TRBD2 matches at 7 bases. CDR1 and CDR2 from the germline V gene are LNHDA and SQIVND (reference sequence). Unmatched junction bases numbered 22, after V lost 7 bases and J lost 7 bases. This CDR3 is 17 amino acids long. Full variable domain (remainder filled in from reference TRBV19 and TRBJ2-7): DGGITQSPKYLFRKEGQNVTLSCEQNLNHDAMYWYRQDPGQGLRLIYYSQIVNDFQKGDIAEGYSVSREKKESFPLTVTSAQKNPTAFYLCASTHNRGRAGAGEQYFGPGTRLTVT.

Here the CDR3 DNA reads TGTGCCAGCAGCACACAACAAGTCCCGAACACTGAAGCTTTCTTT. It is translated as CASSTQQVPNTEAFF. The chain carries TRBV11-1 and TRBJ1-1, with no clear D. The V and J ends lost 5 bases and 1 base respectively, with 14 bases between them. The CDR3 is 15 residues long. Germline V gives CDR1 SGHAT, CDR2 FQDESV (reference sequence).

The chain is built from TRBV7-3 and TRBJ2-1; 9 bases are a match to TRBD1. Germline V gene sequence: CDR1 SGHTA, CDR2 FQGTGA. V was clipped by 5 bases and J by 4 bases; unmatched bases: 6. The CDR3 extends over 15 amino acids. The CDR3 here is CASSKGQGKYNEQFF. In DNA, the CDR3 is TGTGCCAGCAGCAAGGGACAGGGTAAATACAATGAGCAGTTCTTC.

The chain recombines TRBV7-3 with TRBJ2-2; a weak D match, TRBD2 (5 bases). Trimming pared 5 bases from V and 1 base from J, leaving 14 bases between. The CDR3 is made up of 16 amino acids. Germline CDR1 SGHTA, CDR2 FQGTGA. CDR3 loop: CASSQSASLNTGELFF. In nucleotides, the CDR3 is TGTGCCAGCAGCCAATCGGCTAGCTTGAACACCGGGGAGCTGTTTTTT. Variable domain in full (rest from reference TRBV7-3 and TRBJ2-2): GAGVSQTPSNKVTEKGKYVELRCDPISGHTALYWYRQSLGQGPEFLIYFQGTGAADDSGLPNDRFFAVRPEGSVSTLKIQRTERGDSAVYLCASSQSASLNTGELFFGEGSRLTVL.

This clone was recorded only once. The CDR3 protein is CASGDRVNTEAFF. The CDR3 nucleotides read TGTGCCAGCGGGGACAGGGTGAACACTGAAGCTTTCTTT. The chain employs TRBV6-1 and TRBJ1-1; 9 nucleotides agree with TRBD1. CDR1 is MNHNS and CDR2 is SASEGT in the germline V gene. Losses at the gene ends were 8 bases for V and 0 bases for J; bases not matched to a gene: 1. The CDR3 length is 13 residues.

The V call is TRBV6-5, the J call TRBJ1-3; D perhaps matches TRBD1 (6 bases). The germline V and J ends were trimmed by 7 bases and 0 bases, with 10 bases remaining between them. Germline V gives CDR1 MNHEY, CDR2 SVGAGI. The CDR3 sequence is 14 residues long. DNA of the CDR3: TGTGCCAGCACCGAGGACAGCTCTGGAAACACCATATATTTT. Protein: CASTEDSSGNTIYF.

This clone appeared once. The chain has TRBV7-8 and TRBJ1-5, with 8 bases fitting TRBD1. CDR1 and CDR2 from the germline V gene are SGHVS and FQNEAQ. This CDR3 comprises 17 residues. The J segment lost 3 bases and the V segment lost 3 bases, leaving 10 bases of the junction unmatched. The CDR3, as DNA: TGTGCCAGCAGCTTGGTGCTTGGACAGGGCCTCAATCAGCCCCAGCATTTT. Protein product: CASSLVLGQGLNQPQHF.

This clone was seen a few times. Other DNA sequences in the sample encode the same CDR3. This rearrangement joins TRBV5-1 to TRBJ1-6; no clear D gene. Germline V gene data show CDR1 as SGHRS and CDR2 as YFSETQ. CDR3 length equals 14 residues. V lost 0 bases and J 11 bases, leaving 12 bases between the germline ends. The CDR3 nucleotides are TGCGCCAGCAGCTTGGATAGAGGGAACGCACCCCTCCACTTT. Amino acid sequence: CASSLDRGNAPLHF.

V and J are TRBV5-5 and TRBJ1-1; D is possibly TRBD1 (5 bases). V shed 4 bases and J shed 4 bases, with 14 bases lying between them. CDR3 length: 14 residues. Germline V gene data show CDR1 as SGHKS and CDR2 as YYEKEE (reference sequence). The CDR3 DNA reads as TGTGCCAGCAGCCCACATGGACACTCCACTGAAGCTTTCTTT. Encoded protein: CASSPHGHSTEAFF.

The sample holds a few counts of this clone. The rearrangement links TRBV5-4 to TRBJ1-4; 8 bases are a match to TRBD1. The CDR3 runs 14 residues. V was clipped by 4 bases and J by 8 bases; unmatched bases: 7. Germline assignment: CDR1 SGHNT and CDR2 YYREEE (reference sequence). CDR3 loop: CASSPGTGDEKLFF. DNA for the CDR3: TGTGCCAGCAGCCCCGGGACAGGAGACGAAAAACTGTTTTTT.

The chain couples TRBV7-2 to TRBJ1-2; D might be TRBD1 (5 bases). The V end lost 1 base, the J end lost 2 bases, and 14 bases lay between the germline ends. Germline-derived CDR1 and CDR2 are SGHTA and FQGNSA. This CDR3 is built from 16 residues. For the CDR3, the DNA is TGTGCCAGCAGCTTAGGGCCAGCTAAGGGGAACTATGGCTACACCTTC. Amino acids: CASSLGPAKGNYGYTF.

The chain employs TRBV7-2 and TRBJ2-2; 9 positions match TRBD2. The CDR3 is 15 residues long. From germline, CDR1 is SGHTA and CDR2 FQGNSA. V was clipped by 2 bases and J by 6 bases; unmatched bases: 4. CDR3 DNA: TGTGCCAGCAGCTTAAGTAGCGGGGGCCCCGGGGAGCTGTTTTTT. It is translated as CASSLSSGGPGELFF.

The V gene is TRBV7-9, the J gene TRBJ2-1; 7 bases agree with TRBD1. This CDR3 contains 15 residues. CDR1 and CDR2 (germline): SEHNR, FQNEAQ (reference sequence). The ends lost 4 bases at V and 0 bases at J; junction bases unmatched: 3. The CDR3 coding sequence is TGTGCCAGCAGCTCGACAGGGAGCTCCTACAATGAGCAGTTCTTC. It codes for CASSSTGSSYNEQFF.

V usage is TRBV7-9 and J usage is TRBJ1-2; no clear D. CDR1 and CDR2 (germline): SEHNR, FQNEAQ (reference sequence). The CDR3 has 12 amino acids. Trimming removed 5 bases at V and 7 bases at J, with 11 bases between. In DNA form, the CDR3 reads TGTGCCAGCAGCCTCCCGCGGCGTGGCTACACCTTC. It specifies CASSLPRRGYTF.

The chain has TRBV18 and TRBJ2-7, with a possible D match to TRBD1 (6 bases). The germline V gene encodes CDR1 KGHSH and CDR2 LQKENI. The CDR3 totals 15 residues. The V end was cut by 3 bases, the J end by 6 bases, with 18 bases between. CDR3 residues: CASSPGLGGRGEQYF. CDR3 nucleotides: TGTGCCAGCTCACCTGGGTTAGGGGGTCGGGGCGAGCAGTACTTC.

The chain combines TRBV5-1 with TRBJ1-6; 9 nucleotides line up with TRBD1. From germline, CDR1 is SGHRS and CDR2 YFSETQ. The CDR3 contains 15 residues. With 4 bases clipped from V and 8 bases from J, the junction kept 7 bases outside the gene matches. The CDR3, as DNA: TGCGCCAGCAGCCAGTTTGACAGGGGGTATTCACCCCTCCACTTT. This translates into CASSQFDRGYSPLHF.

In DNA, the CDR3 is TGTGCCAGCAGCTTGGGACAGGGGGCGACGTACAATGAGCAGTTCTTC. Encoded protein: CASSLGQGATYNEQFF. The chain combines TRBV5-5 with TRBJ2-1, with 10 nucleotides matching TRBD1. Germline-derived CDR1 and CDR2 are SGHKS and YYEKEE (reference sequence). J gave up 4 bases and V 0 bases, and 4 bases lay outside the gene matches. This CDR3 spans 16 amino acids.

This clone was observed a handful of times. DNA for the CDR3: TGTGCCAGCCGGACAGTTTATGGCTACACCTTC. Its protein product is CASRTVYGYTF. This chain links TRBV6-1 with TRBJ1-2; a possible D gene is TRBD1 (6 bases). Looked up from germline, CDR1 is MNHNS and CDR2 is SASEGT. V was shortened by 8 bases and J by 5 bases, with 9 bases between the two germline ends. The CDR3 extends over 11 amino acids.

The rearrangement joins TRBV27 to TRBJ2-1, with TRBD2 identical over 8 bases. Germline V gene sequence: CDR1 MNHEY, CDR2 SMNVEV (reference sequence). This CDR3 spans 16 amino acids. Losses at the gene ends were 7 bases for V and 5 bases for J; bases not matched to a gene: 13. In nucleotides, the CDR3 is TGTGCCAGCACGGCCTGGGGCGGGAGGAGGAACAATGAGCAGTTCTTC. Amino acids: CASTAWGGRRNNEQFF.

The chain employs TRBV9 and TRBJ2-1; D possibly corresponds to TRBD2 (6 bases). The CDR3 sequence is 15 residues long. Germline CDR1 and CDR2: SGDLS and YYNGEE. Trimming took off 1 base at V and 0 bases at J, with 8 bases between the two ends. CDR3 amino acids: CASSVWGDSYNEQFF. The CDR3 region has the DNA TGTGCCAGCAGCGTATGGGGGGACTCCTACAATGAGCAGTTCTTC.

This chain uses TRBV7-8 with TRBJ2-1; 7 positions match TRBD1. V was clipped by 4 bases and J by 4 bases; unmatched bases: 7. This CDR3 region has 15 residues. Germline V gene data show CDR1 as SGHVS and CDR2 as FQNEAQ. In DNA, the CDR3 is TGTGCCAGCAGCTCCCGACAGGGTTGGTACAATGAGCAGTTCTTC. Translation: CASSSRQGWYNEQFF.